A selection of T cell receptor beta chains follows, all from one sample in a study of yellow fever vaccine responses in identical twins. MiXCR, applied by TCRdb to the RT-PCR reads, yields one record per CDR3 protein. The table records approximately 2,500 distinct CDR3 sequences, 80% of them present only once. Specimen: T cells from blood (PBMCs), unsorted or a sorted subset (not recorded which), collected before or after yellow fever vaccination (not recorded which). The receptors were sampled from a female donor who received the yellow fever vaccine. Each CDR3 is given with its conserved first and last residue. A D gene is named only where the DNA matches it firmly. A clone size is listed for some rows: how often the clone was seen (once, few, many), or a class if it is expanded.

v_call	d_call	clone_size	j_call	cdr3_nt	cdr3_aa
TRBV5-1	-	once	TRBJ2-4	TGCGCCAGCGGTGAAGGAGGGCCGGGAAACATTCAGTACTTC	CASGEGGPGNIQYF
TRBV11-1	-	-	TRBJ1-2	TGTGCCAGCAGCGCCCAGCCGGGGGCCTATGGCTACACCTTC	CASSAQPGAYGYTF
TRBV30	-	once	TRBJ1-4	TGTGCCTGGAGGAGGGCCAGGAGTGAAAAACTGTTTTTT	CAWRRARSEKLFF
TRBV9	-	-	TRBJ2-5	TGTGCCAGCAGCGTAGACGACAGGACAATTCAAGAGACCCAGTACTTC	CASSVDDRTIQETQYF
TRBV11-1	TRBD2	few	TRBJ2-1	TGTGCCAGCAGCTCACGACTAGCGGGAGTTGCGGATGAGCAGTTCTTC	CASSSRLAGVADEQFF
TRBV6-1	-	-	TRBJ2-7	TGTGCCAGCAGCAAAGAGGGGGGGACAGTCATCCCCTACGAGCAGTACTTC	CASSKEGGTVIPYEQYF
TRBV15	TRBD1	-	TRBJ1-2	TGTGCCACCAGCAGGACAGGGGGCACCTTCGGCTACACCTTC	CATSRTGGTFGYTF
TRBV12-3/TRBV12-4	-	-	TRBJ1-1	TGTGCCAGCAGTTTTTCCTTCCGGACCGTGTTT	CASSFSFRTVF
TRBV11-3	-	-	TRBJ2-1	TGTGCCAGCAGCTTACGAGGGAGCTCCTACAATGAGCAGTTCTTC	CASSLRGSSYNEQFF
TRBV29-1	TRBD2	-	TRBJ2-7	TGCAGCGTTCTCAGGGAGGGCGAGCAGTACTTC	CSVLREGEQYF
TRBV7-2	-	-	TRBJ1-4	TGTGCCAGCAGCTTAGCTTTGGGGACGGGTGAAAAACTGTTTTTT	CASSLALGTGEKLFF
TRBV4-3	-	large	TRBJ2-2	TGCGCCAGCAGCCAAGATGCGGTGACGAACACCGGGGAGCTGTTTTTT	CASSQDAVTNTGELFF
TRBV10-1	-	few	TRBJ1-1	TGCGCCAGCAGTCATACAGGGCCGAACACTGAAGCTTTCTTT	CASSHTGPNTEAFF
TRBV29-1	-	-	TRBJ2-1	TGCAGCGGACTATCGATTGCGGGCCTATACAATGAGCAGTTCTTC	CSGLSIAGLYNEQFF
TRBV11-3	-	-	TRBJ1-2	TGTGCCATAAAAATGAAGGACAGTTTCTATGGCTACACCTTC	CAIKMKDSFYGYTF
TRBV15	-	-	TRBJ1-1	TGTGCCACCAGCAGAGATCTTGGCCGCGGAGCTTTCTTT	CATSRDLGRGAFF
TRBV4-1	-	-	TRBJ2-5	TGCGCCAGCAGCACCCGAACAGGGTACCAAGAGACCCAGTACTTC	CASSTRTGYQETQYF
TRBV20-1	TRBD2	-	TRBJ2-7	TGCAGGGCCATAGGAGCGGGATCCTACGAGCAGTACTTC	CRAIGAGSYEQYF
TRBV7-9	-	few	TRBJ1-1	TGTGCCAGCAGCGGAAGGGGACCCCCGAACACTGAAGCTTTCTTT	CASSGRGPPNTEAFF
TRBV30	-	-	TRBJ1-6	TGTGCCTGGAGTTCTCGAGGAGGGAACTCACCCCTCCACTTT	CAWSSRGGNSPLHF
TRBV7-9	TRBD2	-	TRBJ2-1	TGTGCCAGCAGCTTGGAGGCCGGGACTAGAACCTTCTACAATGAGCAGTTCTTC	CASSLEAGTRTFYNEQFF
TRBV7-9	TRBD2	-	TRBJ2-1	TGTGCCAGCAGCCCTTATGTCGGGACTAGTCGGAATGAGCAGTTCTTC	CASSPYVGTSRNEQFF
TRBV11-1	TRBD2	-	TRBJ2-1	TGTGCCAGCAGGACCGGACTAGACAATGAGCAGTTCTTC	CASRTGLDNEQFF
TRBV10-3	TRBD1	-	TRBJ1-1	TGTGCCATCAGTGAGAGGGGGCGGAACACTGAAGCTTTCTTT	CAISERGRNTEAFF
TRBV4-2	-	-	TRBJ2-1	TGTGCCAGCAGCCAAGAAGGGCGGCTGGACTACAATGAGCAGTTCTTC	CASSQEGRLDYNEQFF
TRBV4-2	-	-	TRBJ1-1	TGTGCCAGCAGCCAAGAGGAAAGAGTCCTGAACACTGAAGCTTTCTTT	CASSQEERVLNTEAFF
TRBV25-1	-	once	TRBJ2-6	TGTGCCAGCAGTGTTGGAATCTCTGGGGCCAACGTCCTGACTTTC	CASSVGISGANVLTF
TRBV11-1	TRBD1	few	TRBJ1-2	TGTGCCAGCAGCTTTACAGGGGGAGTTTACTATGGCTACACCTTC	CASSFTGGVYYGYTF
TRBV13	TRBD1	-	TRBJ1-4	TGTGCCAGCAGGCTACAGGGGGGGAATGAAAAACTGTTTTTT	CASRLQGGNEKLFF
TRBV11-1	TRBD1	-	TRBJ2-2	TGTGCCAGCAGCTTGAACAACAGGGGGTCCGGGGAGCTGTTTTTT	CASSLNNRGSGELFF
TRBV4-1	-	few	TRBJ1-2	TGCGCCAGCAGCCAAGATCAGGGGTACGGCTACACCTTC	CASSQDQGYGYTF
TRBV6-1	-	-	TRBJ1-5	TGTGCCAGCAGTGACCCCTTCGGACACCTCAATCAGCCCCAGCATTTT	CASSDPFGHLNQPQHF
TRBV2	-	-	TRBJ2-5	TGTGCCAGCAGTGTAACAGGCTTGGAGACCCAGTACTTC	CASSVTGLETQYF
TRBV2	TRBD1	-	TRBJ2-2	TGTGCCAGCCGCAGGACAGGGGCTTTGGACGGGGAGCTGTTTTTT	CASRRTGALDGELFF
TRBV6-2/TRBV6-3	-	-	TRBJ2-1	TGTGCCAGCAGTTACTCGAAAGGAGGCGAGCAGTTCTTC	CASSYSKGGEQFF
TRBV7-6	-	-	TRBJ2-7	TGTGCCAGCTCGGGGAGCTCCTACGAGCAGTACTTC	CASSGSSYEQYF
TRBV11-3	-	-	TRBJ2-2	TGTGCCAGCAGCTTGACAGCGAACACCGGGGAGCTGTTTTTT	CASSLTANTGELFF
TRBV2	-	once	TRBJ2-1	TGTGCCAGCAGTGAAGGAGGGGTCGGCGAGTTCTTC	CASSEGGVGEFF
TRBV3-1	-	-	TRBJ1-5	TGTGCCAGCAGCCAAGGCGTCAGCAGGCACTCCAATCAGCCCCAGCATTTT	CASSQGVSRHSNQPQHF
TRBV7-3	TRBD2	-	TRBJ2-2	TGTGCCAGCAGCTTAATGTCCGGGGGGGCGAACACCGGGGAGCTGTTTTTT	CASSLMSGGANTGELFF
TRBV20-1	TRBD2	once	TRBJ2-1	TGCAGTGCTAGAGATCCTACACACTACGGGGGGGGTCAGGTGGGTGAGCAGTTCTTC	CSARDPTHYGGGQVGEQFF
TRBV5-6	TRBD1	-	TRBJ2-7	TGTGCCAGCAGTCCCGACAGGGGCTCAGTGGGCTACGAGCAGTACTTC	CASSPDRGSVGYEQYF
TRBV3-1	-	-	TRBJ1-2	TGTGCCAGCAGCCAAGAGTCGGAGAGCTACACCTTC	CASSQESESYTF
TRBV10-1	-	-	TRBJ2-2	TGCGCCAGCAGTGAGTGGAGGAACACCGGGGAGCTGTTTTTT	CASSEWRNTGELFF
TRBV16	-	-	TRBJ2-1	TGTGCCAGCAGCCAATCCACCTACAATGAGCAGTTCTTC	CASSQSTYNEQFF